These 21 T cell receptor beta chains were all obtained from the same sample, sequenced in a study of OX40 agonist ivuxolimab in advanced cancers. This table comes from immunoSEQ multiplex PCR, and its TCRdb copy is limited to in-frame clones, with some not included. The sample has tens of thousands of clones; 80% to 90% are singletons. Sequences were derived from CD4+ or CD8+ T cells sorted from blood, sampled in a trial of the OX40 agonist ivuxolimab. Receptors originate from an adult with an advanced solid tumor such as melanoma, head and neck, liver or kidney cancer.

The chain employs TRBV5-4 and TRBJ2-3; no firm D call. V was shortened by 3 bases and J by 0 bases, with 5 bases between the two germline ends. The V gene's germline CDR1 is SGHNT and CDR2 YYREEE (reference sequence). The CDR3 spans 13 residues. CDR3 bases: TGTGCCAGCAGCTCGGACAGCACAGATACGCAGTATTTT. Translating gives CASSSDSTDTQYF.

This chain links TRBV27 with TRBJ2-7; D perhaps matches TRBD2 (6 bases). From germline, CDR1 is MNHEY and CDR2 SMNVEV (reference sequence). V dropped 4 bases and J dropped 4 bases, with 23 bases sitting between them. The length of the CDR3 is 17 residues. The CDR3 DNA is TGTGCCAGCAGTTCCCCTACCGGACACACGGGGGAATACGAGCAGTACTTC. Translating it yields CASSSPTGHTGEYEQYF.

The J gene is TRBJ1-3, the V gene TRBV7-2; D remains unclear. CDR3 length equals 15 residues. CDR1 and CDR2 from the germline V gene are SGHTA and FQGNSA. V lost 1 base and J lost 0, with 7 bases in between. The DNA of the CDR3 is TGTGCCAGCAGCTTAGACGGCGGCTCTGGAAACACCATATATTTT. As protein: CASSLDGGSGNTIYF. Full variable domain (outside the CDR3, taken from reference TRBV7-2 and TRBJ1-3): GAGVSQSPSNKVTEKGKDVELRCDPISGHTALYWYRQSLGQGLEFLIYFQGNSAPDKSGLPSDRFSAERTGGSVSTLTIQRTQQEDSAVYLCASSLDGGSGNTIYFGEGSWLTVV.

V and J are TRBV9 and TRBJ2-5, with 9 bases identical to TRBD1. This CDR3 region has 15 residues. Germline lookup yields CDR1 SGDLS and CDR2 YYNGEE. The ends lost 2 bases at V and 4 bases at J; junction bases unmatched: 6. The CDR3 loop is CASSVGQGLTETQYF. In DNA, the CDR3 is TGTGCCAGCAGCGTGGGACAGGGACTTACAGAGACCCAGTACTTC.

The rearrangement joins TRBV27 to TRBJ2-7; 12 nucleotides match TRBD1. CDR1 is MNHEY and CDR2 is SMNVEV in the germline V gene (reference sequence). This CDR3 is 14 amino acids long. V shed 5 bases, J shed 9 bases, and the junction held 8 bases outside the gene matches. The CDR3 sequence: CASSRDRGPAGQYF. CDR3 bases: TGTGCCAGCAGTAGGGACAGGGGGCCCGCTGGGCAGTACTTC.

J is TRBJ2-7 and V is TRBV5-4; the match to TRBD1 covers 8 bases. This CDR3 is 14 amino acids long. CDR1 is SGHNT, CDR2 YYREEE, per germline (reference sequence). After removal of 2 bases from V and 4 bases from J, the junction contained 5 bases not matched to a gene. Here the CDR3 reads CASSFDRGDYEQYF. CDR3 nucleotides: TGTGCCAGCAGCTTCGACAGGGGAGATTACGAGCAGTACTTC.

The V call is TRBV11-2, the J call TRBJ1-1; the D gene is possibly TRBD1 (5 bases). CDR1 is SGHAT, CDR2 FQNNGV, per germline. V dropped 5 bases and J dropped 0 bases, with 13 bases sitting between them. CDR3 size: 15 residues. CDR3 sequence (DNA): TGTGCCAGCAGCCCTGGGACGGGGATGAACACTGAAGCTTTCTTT. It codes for CASSPGTGMNTEAFF.

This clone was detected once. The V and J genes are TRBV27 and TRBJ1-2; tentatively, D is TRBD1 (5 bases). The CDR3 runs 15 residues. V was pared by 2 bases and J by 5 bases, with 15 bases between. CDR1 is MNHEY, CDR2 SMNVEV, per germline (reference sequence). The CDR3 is CASSLHRQSLYGYTF. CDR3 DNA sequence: TGTGCCAGCAGTTTACACCGACAGTCCCTATATGGCTACACCTTC.

The CDR3 protein is CASSPSGKGNTEAFF. CDR3 DNA: TGTGCCAGCAGCCCCTCAGGGAAAGGAAACACTGAAGCTTTCTTT. The chain couples TRBV9 to TRBJ1-1, with TRBD1 as a possible D gene (5 bases). The CDR3 has 15 amino acids. Deletions cut 4 bases from V and 2 bases from J, with 15 bases between. CDR1 SGDLS and CDR2 YYNGEE come from the germline V gene.

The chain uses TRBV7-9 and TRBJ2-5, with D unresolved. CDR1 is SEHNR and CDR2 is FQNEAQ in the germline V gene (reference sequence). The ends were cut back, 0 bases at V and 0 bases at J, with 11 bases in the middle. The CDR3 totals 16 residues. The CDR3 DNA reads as TGTGCCAGCAGCTTAGCTACCTACCACTACCAAGAGACCCAGTACTTC. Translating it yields CASSLATYHYQETQYF.

In nucleotides, the CDR3 is TGTGCCAGCAGCCTGGGGGGTGGGTCTCCGGGCTACGAGCAGTACTTC. Translated: CASSLGGGSPGYEQYF. The chain uses TRBV7-9 and TRBJ2-7, with D possibly being TRBD2 (6 bases). CDR3 size: 16 residues. V lost 5 bases and J lost 3, with 20 bases in between. Germline values: CDR1 SEHNR, CDR2 FQNEAQ (reference sequence).

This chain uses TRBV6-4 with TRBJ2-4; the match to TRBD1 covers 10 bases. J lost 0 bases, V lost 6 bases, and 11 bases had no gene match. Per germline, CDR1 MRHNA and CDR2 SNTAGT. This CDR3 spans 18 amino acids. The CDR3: CASSSTGGAWRAKNIQYF. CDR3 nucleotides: TGTGCCAGCAGCTCGACAGGGGGCGCTTGGAGAGCCAAAAACATTCAGTACTTC.

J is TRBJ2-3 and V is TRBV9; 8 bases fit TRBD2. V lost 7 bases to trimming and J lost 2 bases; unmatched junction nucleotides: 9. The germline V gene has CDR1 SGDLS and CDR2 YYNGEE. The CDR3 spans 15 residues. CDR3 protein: CASSSGGEITDTQYF. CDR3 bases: TGTGCCAGCTCCAGCGGGGGAGAAATCACAGATACGCAGTATTTT.

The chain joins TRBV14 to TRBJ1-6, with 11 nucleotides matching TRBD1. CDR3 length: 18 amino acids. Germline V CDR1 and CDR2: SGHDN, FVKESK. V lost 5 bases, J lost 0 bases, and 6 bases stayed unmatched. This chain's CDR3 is CASSDVGQGVSYNSPLHF. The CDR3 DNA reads TGTGCCAGCAGCGACGTGGGACAGGGGGTCTCCTATAATTCACCCCTCCACTTT.

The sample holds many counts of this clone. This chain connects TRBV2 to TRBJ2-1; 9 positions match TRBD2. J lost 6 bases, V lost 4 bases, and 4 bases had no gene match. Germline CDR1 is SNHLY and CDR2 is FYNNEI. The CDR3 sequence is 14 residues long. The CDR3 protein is CASSVTSGFNEQFF. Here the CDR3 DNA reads TGTGCCAGCAGTGTCACTAGCGGGTTCAATGAGCAGTTCTTC.

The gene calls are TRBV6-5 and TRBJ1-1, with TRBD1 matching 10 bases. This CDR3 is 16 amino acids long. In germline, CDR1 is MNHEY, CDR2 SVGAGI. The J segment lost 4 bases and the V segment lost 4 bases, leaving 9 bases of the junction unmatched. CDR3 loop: CASSFYLRDRGTEAFF. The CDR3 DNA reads TGTGCCAGCAGTTTCTACCTCCGGGACAGGGGCACTGAAGCTTTCTTT.

CDR3 sequence reads: CASKPWGGETQYF. The CDR3 nucleotides are TGTGCCAGCAAACCGTGGGGGGGAGAGACCCAGTACTTC. The rearrangement uses TRBV27 and TRBJ2-5; 7 nucleotides match TRBD2. The length of the CDR3 is 13 residues. V dropped 7 bases and J dropped 4; count of bases not matched to a gene: 6. Germline V gene sequence: CDR1 MNHEY, CDR2 SMNVEV (reference sequence).

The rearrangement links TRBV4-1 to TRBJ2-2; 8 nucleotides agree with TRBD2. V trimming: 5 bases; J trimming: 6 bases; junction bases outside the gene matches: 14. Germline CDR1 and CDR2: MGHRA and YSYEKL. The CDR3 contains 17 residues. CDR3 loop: CASSEFIAGSKPGELFF. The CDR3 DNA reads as TGCGCCAGCAGCGAATTTATAGCGGGGTCTAAACCCGGGGAGCTGTTTTTT.

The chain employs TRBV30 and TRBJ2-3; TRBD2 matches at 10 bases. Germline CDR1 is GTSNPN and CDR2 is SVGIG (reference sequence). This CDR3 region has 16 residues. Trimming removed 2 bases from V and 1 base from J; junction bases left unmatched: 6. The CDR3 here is CAWSWGTSGGTDTQYF. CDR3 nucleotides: TGTGCCTGGAGTTGGGGAACTAGCGGGGGCACAGATACGCAGTATTTT.

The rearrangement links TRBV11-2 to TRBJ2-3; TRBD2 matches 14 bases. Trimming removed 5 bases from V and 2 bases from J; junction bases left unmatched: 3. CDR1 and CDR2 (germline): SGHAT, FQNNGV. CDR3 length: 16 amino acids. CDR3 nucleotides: TGTGCCAGCAGCCCGGGACTAGCGGGAGTCACAGATACGCAGTATTTT. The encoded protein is CASSPGLAGVTDTQYF.

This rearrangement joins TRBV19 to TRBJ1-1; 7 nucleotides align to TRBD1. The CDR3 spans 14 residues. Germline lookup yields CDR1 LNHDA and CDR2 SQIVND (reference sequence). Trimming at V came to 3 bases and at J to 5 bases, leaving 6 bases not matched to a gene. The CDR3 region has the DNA TGTGCCAGTAGTATGGAGGGGGCGAGTACTGAAGCTTTCTTT. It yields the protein CASSMEGASTEAFF.